These 12 T cell receptor beta chains share one sample of origin, sequenced in a study of blood T cell repertoires in COVID-19. TCRdb's copy holds only in-frame clones and misses some; the assay was immunoSEQ multiplex PCR. The sample lists around 150,000 clones; under 85% were seen once. Sample: peripheral blood. The receptors stem from a woman of 80 years or more in a cohort sampled during active or convalescent COVID-19.

The chain carries TRBV19 and TRBJ1-6; TRBD1 aligns across 9 bases. The CDR3 consists of 15 residues. In germline, CDR1 is LNHDA, CDR2 SQIVND (reference sequence). V shed 6 bases and J 6 bases; nucleotides not matched to a gene: 6. The CDR3 reads CASRRTDRGNSPLHF. CDR3 sequence (DNA): TGTGCCAGTAGAAGAACGGACAGGGGTAATTCACCCCTCCACTTT.

The V gene is TRBV7-8, the J gene TRBJ2-7; 9 nucleotides match TRBD1. After removal of 0 bases from V and 6 bases from J, the junction contained 6 bases not matched to a gene. In germline, CDR1 is SGHVS, CDR2 FQNEAQ. The CDR3 has 15 residues. CDR3 coding DNA: TGTGCCAGCAGCTTAGCGGGACAGGGAGGGTTCGAGCAGTACGTC. This sequence encodes CASSLAGQGGFEQYV.

The rearrangement joins TRBV3-1 (or the pseudogene TRBV3-2) to TRBJ2-7; 9 nucleotides align to TRBD1. Germline CDR1 and CDR2: LGHDT and YNNKEL (reference sequence). The CDR3 totals 16 residues. The V gene end was trimmed by 1 base and the J gene end by 3 bases; junction bases not matched to a gene: 7. CDR3 nucleotide sequence: TGTGCCAGCAGCCAAGGCCGGGACAGGGCTTACTACGAGCAGTACGTC. It specifies CASSQGRDRAYYEQYV.

The V and J genes are TRBV2 and TRBJ1-5; TRBD1 is a possible D gene (6 bases). CDR1 and CDR2 from the germline V gene are SNHLY and FYNNEI. The germline V and J ends were trimmed by 4 bases and 9 bases, with 19 bases remaining between them. This CDR3 region has 15 residues. The chain's CDR3 is CASSGTGTPRTPQHF. DNA of the CDR3: TGTGCCAGCAGTGGAACAGGGACCCCCAGGACGCCCCAGCATTTT.

V usage is TRBV7-9 and J usage is TRBJ1-1, with D tentatively TRBD1 (6 bases). The germline V gene has CDR1 SEHNR and CDR2 FQNEAQ (reference sequence). The CDR3 is 15 residues long. V shed 5 bases and J shed 5 bases, with 18 bases lying between them. DNA of the CDR3: TGTGCCAGCAGCCCTCGGGACATGGTTTTAACTGAAGCTTTCTTT. Translated, it gives CASSPRDMVLTEAFF.

The chain combines TRBV5-1 with TRBJ2-2, with TRBD1 matching over 8 bases. In germline, CDR1 is SGHRS, CDR2 YFSETQ. V lost 4 bases to trimming and J lost 6 bases; unmatched junction nucleotides: 2. The CDR3 loop spans 13 amino acids. For the CDR3, the DNA is TGCGCCAGCAGCACACAGGGGGCCGGGGAGCTGTTTTTT. It specifies CASSTQGAGELFF.

CDR3 sequence reads: CASRAPGSRGTEAFF. DNA for the CDR3: TGTGCCAGTAGAGCCCCTGGGTCAAGGGGAACTGAAGCTTTCTTT. V and J are TRBV19 and TRBJ1-1, with D perhaps TRBD1 (5 bases). In germline, CDR1 is LNHDA, CDR2 SQIVND (reference sequence). Trimming left V 6 bases short and J 5 bases short, with 19 bases between. The CDR3 length is 15 residues.

The chain combines TRBV4-1 with TRBJ2-7; 9 positions match TRBD1. Germline V gene data show CDR1 as MGHRA and CDR2 as YSYEKL. CDR3 length: 16 amino acids. V gave up 0 bases and J gave up 6 bases; unmatched junction bases: 9. This chain's CDR3 is CASSQDGRDRVAEQYF. CDR3 in DNA: TGCGCCAGCAGCCAAGATGGTCGGGACAGGGTGGCCGAGCAGTACTTC.

The chain is built from TRBV5-1 and TRBJ1-2, with 7 positions matching TRBD1. The germline CDR1 and CDR2 sequences are SGHRS and YFSETQ. V lost 6 bases to trimming and J lost 2 bases; unmatched junction nucleotides: 4. The CDR3 runs 13 residues. CDR3 loop: CASTKQGNYGYTF. CDR3 nucleotides: TGCGCCAGCACCAAACAGGGGAACTATGGCTACACCTTC.

This rearrangement joins TRBV7-8 to TRBJ1-2; D call uncertain. V was trimmed by 1 base and J by 3 bases, leaving 12 bases between them. Looked up from germline, CDR1 is SGHVS and CDR2 is FQNEAQ. This CDR3 region has 15 residues. CDR3: CASSLVAGNDYGYTF. Written as DNA, the CDR3 is TGTGCCAGCAGCTTAGTTGCGGGGAACGACTATGGCTACACCTTC.

Only one count was recorded for this clone. The J gene is TRBJ1-1, the V gene TRBV7-2; 10 bases match TRBD1. Germline CDR1 reads SGHTA; CDR2 reads FQGNSA. This CDR3 has 15 amino acids. V lost 5 bases to trimming and J lost 4 bases; unmatched junction nucleotides: 7. Written as DNA, the CDR3 is TGTGCCAGCAGCGCCCGACAGGGGGCGGTCACTGAAGCTTTCTTT. Amino acids: CASSARQGAVTEAFF. Filled out from reference TRBV7-2 and TRBJ1-1, the complete variable domain reads GAGVSQSPSNKVTEKGKDVELRCDPISGHTALYWYRQSLGQGLEFLIYFQGNSAPDKSGLPSDRFSAERTGGSVSTLTIQRTQQEDSAVYLCASSARQGAVTEAFFGQGTRLTVV.

The chain couples TRBV28 to TRBJ2-3; D not resolved. Trimming stripped 8 bases from V and 0 bases from J, with 12 bases between. The CDR3 spans 14 residues. CDR1 is MDHEN and CDR2 is SYDVKM in the germline V gene. In nucleotides, the CDR3 is TGTGCCAGCCAGGTGGGCCCTAGCACAGATACGCAGTATTTT. Residues: CASQVGPSTDTQYF.